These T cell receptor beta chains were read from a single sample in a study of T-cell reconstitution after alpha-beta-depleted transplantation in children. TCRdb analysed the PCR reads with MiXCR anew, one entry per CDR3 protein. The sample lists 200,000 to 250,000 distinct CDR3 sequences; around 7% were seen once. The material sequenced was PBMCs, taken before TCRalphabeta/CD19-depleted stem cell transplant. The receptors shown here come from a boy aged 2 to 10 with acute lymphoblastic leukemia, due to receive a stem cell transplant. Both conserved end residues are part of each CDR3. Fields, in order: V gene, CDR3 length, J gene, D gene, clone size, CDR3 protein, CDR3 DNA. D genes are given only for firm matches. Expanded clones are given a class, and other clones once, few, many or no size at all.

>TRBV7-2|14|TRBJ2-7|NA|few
CASSLEATTYEQYF
TGTGCCAGCAGCTTAGAAGCGACAACCTACGAGCAGTACTTC
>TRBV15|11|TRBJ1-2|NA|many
CATGQHYGYTF
TGTGCCACCGGACAGCACTATGGCTACACCTTC
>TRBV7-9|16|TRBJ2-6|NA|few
CASSLGSYSGANVLTF
TGTGCCAGCAGCTTAGGCTCCTACTCTGGGGCCAACGTCCTGACTTTC
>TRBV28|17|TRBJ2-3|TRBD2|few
CASRAPGLAGDSDTQYF
TGTGCCAGCAGGGCTCCGGGACTAGCGGGGGACTCAGATACGCAGTATTTT
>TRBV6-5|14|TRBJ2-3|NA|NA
CASSWAVATDTQYF
TGTGCCAGCAGTTGGGCAGTAGCCACAGATACGCAGTATTTT
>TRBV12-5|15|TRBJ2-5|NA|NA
CASGLGDTSQETQYF
TGTGCTAGTGGTTTGGGGGACACCTCCCAAGAGACCCAGTACTTC
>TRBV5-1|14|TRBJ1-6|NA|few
CASSFSVQAGPLHF
TGCGCCAGCAGCTTCAGTGTACAGGCTGGACCCCTCCACTTT
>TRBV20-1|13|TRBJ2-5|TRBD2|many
CSGLAGIQETQYF
TGCAGTGGACTAGCTGGGATACAAGAGACCCAGTACTTC
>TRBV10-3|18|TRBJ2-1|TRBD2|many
CAISELLAGEPSYNEQFF
TGTGCCATCAGTGAGTTACTAGCGGGAGAACCATCCTACAATGAGCAGTTCTTC
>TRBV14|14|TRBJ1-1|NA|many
CASGEFWGGTEAFF
TGTGCCAGCGGCGAATTCTGGGGCGGCACTGAAGCTTTCTTT
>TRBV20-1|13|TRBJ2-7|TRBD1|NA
CSARPGQGWDQYF
TGCAGTGCTAGACCTGGACAGGGGTGGGATCAGTACTTC
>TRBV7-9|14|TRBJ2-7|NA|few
CASSPARSSYEQYF
TGTGCCAGCAGCCCAGCTCGGAGCTCCTACGAGCAGTACTTC
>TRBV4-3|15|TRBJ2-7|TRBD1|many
CASSQGGQGVYEQYF
TGCGCCAGCAGCCAAGGGGGACAGGGGGTCTACGAGCAGTACTTC
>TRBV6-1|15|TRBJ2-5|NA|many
CASSESLGRQETQYF
TGTGCCAGCAGTGAATCTTTGGGGAGGCAAGAGACCCAGTACTTC
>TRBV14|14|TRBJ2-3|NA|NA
CASSQVRVTDTQYF
TGTGCCAGCAGCCAAGTTCGGGTCACAGATACGCAGTATTTT
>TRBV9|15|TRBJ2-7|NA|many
CASSVGATGMGEQYF
TGTGCCAGCAGCGTAGGGGCGACAGGAATGGGGGAGCAGTACTTC
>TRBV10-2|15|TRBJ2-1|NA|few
CASSDEGLPYNEQFF
TGCGCCAGCAGTGATGAGGGACTCCCCTACAATGAGCAGTTCTTC
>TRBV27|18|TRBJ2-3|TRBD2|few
CASSSRVGGGASTDTQYF
TGTGCCAGCAGTTCGAGGGTTGGCGGGGGGGCGAGCACAGATACGCAGTATTTT
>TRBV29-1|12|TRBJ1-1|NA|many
CSVRWSASPAFF
TGCAGCGTTCGGTGGTCCGCCTCGCCGGCTTTCTTT
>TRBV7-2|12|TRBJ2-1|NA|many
CASIGANNEQFF
TGTGCCAGCATCGGGGCCAATAATGAGCAGTTCTTC
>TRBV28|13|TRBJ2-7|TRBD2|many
CASGRGTHKEQYF
TGTGCCAGCGGGAGGGGAACCCATAAGGAGCAGTACTTC
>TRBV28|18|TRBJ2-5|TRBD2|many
CASSRSKPGLAFGETQYF
TGTGCCAGCAGTCGATCCAAACCGGGACTAGCGTTCGGGGAGACCCAGTACTTC
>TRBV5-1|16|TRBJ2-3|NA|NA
CASSLAGYASTDTQYF
TGCGCCAGCAGCTTGGCCGGGTACGCTAGCACAGATACGCAGTATTTT
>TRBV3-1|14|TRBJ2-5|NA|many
CASSQRTESETQYF
TGTGCCAGCAGCCAAAGGACCGAATCCGAGACCCAGTACTTC
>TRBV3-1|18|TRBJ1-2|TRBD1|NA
CASSQFRGGGTANYGYTF
TGTGCCAGCAGCCAGTTTCGGGGGGGAGGGACAGCTAACTATGGCTACACCTTC
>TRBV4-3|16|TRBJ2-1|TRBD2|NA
CASSPSPLLAGDEQFF
TGCGCCAGCAGCCCCAGCCCCCTACTAGCGGGAGACGAGCAGTTCTTC
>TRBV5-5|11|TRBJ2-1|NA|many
CASSLRSEQFF
TGTGCCAGCAGCTTAAGATCCGAGCAGTTCTTC
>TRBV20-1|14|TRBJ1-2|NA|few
CSATGLEGASGYTF
TGCAGTGCTACCGGTTTAGAGGGAGCATCCGGCTACACCTTC
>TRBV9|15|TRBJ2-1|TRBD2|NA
CASSGTSGAYNEQFF
TGTGCCAGCAGCGGCACTAGCGGGGCGTACAATGAGCAGTTCTTC
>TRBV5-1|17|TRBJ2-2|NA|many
CASSFHLVPDNTGELFF
TGCGCCAGCAGCTTCCACCTCGTACCCGATAACACCGGGGAGCTGTTTTTT
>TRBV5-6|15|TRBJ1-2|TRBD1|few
CASSSYGGQGHGYTF
TGTGCCAGCAGCTCTTATGGGGGACAGGGGCATGGCTACACCTTC
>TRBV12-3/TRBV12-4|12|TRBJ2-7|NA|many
CASSQFSYEQYF
TGTGCCAGCAGTCAATTCTCCTACGAGCAGTACTTC
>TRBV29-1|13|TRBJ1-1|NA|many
CSVVTSGAAEAFF
TGCAGCGTGGTAACCTCAGGGGCCGCTGAAGCTTTCTTT
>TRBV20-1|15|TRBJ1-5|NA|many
CSARVQGGGNQPQHF
TGCAGTGCTAGAGTCCAGGGAGGGGGCAATCAGCCCCAGCATTTT
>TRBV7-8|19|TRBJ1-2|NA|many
CASSPQVGYRANTNYGYTF
TGTGCCAGCAGCCCACAGGTTGGTTACAGGGCGAATACCAACTATGGCTACACCTTC
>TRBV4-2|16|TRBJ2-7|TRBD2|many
CASSQEIRLASYEQYF
TGTGCCAGCAGCCAAGAGATAAGACTAGCGAGCTACGAGCAGTACTTC
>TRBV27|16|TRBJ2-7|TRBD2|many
CASSLGLAGEFYEQYF
TGTGCCAGCAGTTTGGGACTAGCGGGAGAATTCTACGAGCAGTACTTC
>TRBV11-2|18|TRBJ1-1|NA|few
CASSSRTLDVVLNTEAFF
TGTGCCAGCAGCTCTAGGACCCTAGACGTCGTCCTGAACACTGAAGCTTTCTTT
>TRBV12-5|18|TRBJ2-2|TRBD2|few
CASGLVRTSGGNTGELFF
TGTGCTAGTGGTTTGGTCCGGACTAGCGGGGGTAACACCGGGGAGCTGTTTTTT
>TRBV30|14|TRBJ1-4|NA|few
CAFQRVILNEKLFF
TGTGCCTTCCAGCGCGTTATCCTTAATGAAAAACTGTTTTTT
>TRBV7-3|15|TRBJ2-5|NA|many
CASRGMDGEPETQYF
TGTGCCAGCAGGGGAATGGACGGAGAGCCGGAGACCCAGTACTTC
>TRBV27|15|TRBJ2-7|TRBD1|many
CASSFRGQGLLEQYF
TGTGCCAGCAGTTTCCGGGGACAGGGGCTCCTCGAGCAGTACTTC
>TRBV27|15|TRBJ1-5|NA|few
CASSLRPGRGQPQHF
TGTGCCAGCAGTTTACGCCCAGGGCGAGGCCAGCCCCAGCATTTT
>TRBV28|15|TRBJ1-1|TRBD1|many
CASSLITGGHTEAFF
TGTGCCAGCAGTTTAATAACAGGGGGCCACACTGAAGCTTTCTTT
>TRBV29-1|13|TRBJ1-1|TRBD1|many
CSVRQGGNTEAFF
TGCAGCGTAAGACAGGGTGGGAACACTGAAGCTTTCTTT
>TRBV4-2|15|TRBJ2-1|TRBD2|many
CASSQVLAGINEQFF
TGTGCCAGCAGCCAAGTCCTAGCGGGGATCAATGAGCAGTTCTTC
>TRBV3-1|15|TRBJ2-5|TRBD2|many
CASTPASGGAETQYF
TGTGCCAGCACCCCCGCTAGCGGGGGGGCAGAGACCCAGTACTTC
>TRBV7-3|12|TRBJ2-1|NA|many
CASSNSGSEQFF
TGTGCCAGCTCCAACTCCGGAAGTGAGCAGTTCTTC
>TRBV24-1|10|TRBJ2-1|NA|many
CATGPTEPFF
TGTGCCACCGGGCCCACGGAACCATTCTTC
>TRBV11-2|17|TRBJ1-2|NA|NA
CASSLEVLGSPNYGYTF
TGTGCCAGCAGCCTAGAGGTTCTTGGGTCCCCAAACTATGGCTACACCTTC